A single sample is the source of the 26 T cell receptor beta chains below, sequenced in a study of cytomegalovirus exposure and HLA in healthy donors. The PCR used 60 Vbeta and 13 Jbeta primers. TCRdb keeps only in-frame clones here, not all; method: immunoSEQ multiplex PCR. Among fewer than 200,000 clones listed, about 81% were seen once. The sample taken for sequencing was PBMCs. All receptors derive from a woman between 45 and 65 years old in good health and CMV-seropositive.

This clone occurred once. This sequence joins TRBV5-1 and TRBJ1-6, with D perhaps matching TRBD1 (6 bases). CDR1 is SGHRS, CDR2 YFSETQ, per germline. The CDR3 has 14 residues. V lost 4 bases and J 7 bases, leaving 12 bases between the germline ends. CDR3 protein: CASSRDTGNSPLHF. Written as DNA, the CDR3 is TGCGCCAGCAGCAGGGACACGGGAAATTCACCCCTCCACTTT.

The CDR3 protein is CASSRTGGEQFF. The CDR3 DNA follows: TGTGCCAGCAGCAGGACAGGGGGTGAGCAGTTCTTC. The gene calls are TRBV11-2 and TRBJ2-1; 10 bases agree with TRBD1. The V and J ends lost 5 bases and 9 bases, in that order; junction bases with no gene match: 1. This CDR3 comprises 12 residues. From germline, CDR1 is SGHAT and CDR2 FQNNGV. The entire variable domain, with the rest obtained from reference TRBV11-2 and TRBJ2-1, is as follows: EAGVAQSPRYKIIEKRQSVAFWCNPISGHATLYWYQQILGQGPKLLIQFQNNGVVDDSQLPKDRFSAERLKGVDSTLKIQPAKLEDSAVYLCASSRTGGEQFFGPGTRLTVL.

The rearrangement uses TRBV6-5 and TRBJ1-5; D gene unclear. CDR3 length: 13 amino acids. Per germline, CDR1 MNHEY and CDR2 SVGAGI. Trimming shortened V by 5 bases and J by 7 bases, and 12 bases separated the two germline ends. In nucleotides, the CDR3 is TGTGCCAGCAGTGACAATCGAAACCAGCCCCAGCATTTT. As protein: CASSDNRNQPQHF.

The V and J genes are TRBV5-1 and TRBJ2-5; D perhaps matches TRBD2 (7 bases). The DNA end is a closer match to TRBJ2-7, so the J assignment may be wrong. This CDR3 is built from 16 residues. Germline V CDR1 and CDR2: SGHRS, YFSETQ. This chain's CDR3 is CASSLAVGGGPYEQYF. CDR3 DNA: TGCGCCAGCAGCTTGGCCGTGGGGGGGGGCCCCTACGAGCAGTACTTC.

This clone was recorded once. V and J are TRBV5-1 and TRBJ1-2; no clear D gene. CDR1 is SGHRS and CDR2 is YFSETQ in the germline V gene. This CDR3 contains 15 residues. V lost 0 bases and J lost 3, with 12 bases in between. The CDR3 DNA reads as TGCGCCAGCAGCTTGGCGGGAGGGCCCTACTATGGCTACACCTTC. It is translated as CASSLAGGPYYGYTF. The full variable domain, with the rest looked up from reference TRBV5-1 and TRBJ1-2, is KAGVTQTPRYLIKTRGQQVTLSCSPISGHRSVSWYQQTPGQGLQFLFEYFSETQRNKGNFPGRFSGRQFSNSRSEMNVSTLELGDSALYLCASSLAGGPYYGYTFGSGTRLTVV.

The V gene is TRBV7-9, the J gene TRBJ2-1, with TRBD1 as a possible D gene (5 bases). Trimming stripped 2 bases from V and 6 bases from J, with 8 bases between. The CDR3 runs to 13 residues. Looked up from germline, CDR1 is SEHNR and CDR2 is FQNEAQ (reference sequence). The CDR3 DNA is TGTGCCAGCAGCTTACAGGGTGGCAATGAGCAGTTCTTC. Amino acid sequence: CASSLQGGNEQFF. Drawing the rest from reference TRBV7-9 and TRBJ2-1, the complete variable domain is DTGVSQNPRHKITKRGQNVTFRCDPISEHNRLYWYRQTLGQGPEFLTYFQNEAQLEKSRLLSDRFSAERPKGSFSTLEIQRTEQGDSAMYLCASSLQGGNEQFFGPGTRLTVL.

This chain uses TRBV4-2 with TRBJ2-7; 9 bases are a match to TRBD2. V was pared by 3 bases and J by 0 bases, with 12 bases of the junction left unmatched. The CDR3 runs 18 residues. Germline loops: CDR1 LGHNA, CDR2 YNFKEQ. The DNA for the CDR3 is TGTGCCAGCAGCCAGGCTCTCCCAAGCGGGGGGTTCTCCTACGAGCAGTACTTC. Its translation: CASSQALPSGGFSYEQYF.

In this sample, this clone turned up once. The chain joins TRBV5-1 to TRBJ1-4; D ambiguous. This CDR3 contains 14 residues. The germline V gene has CDR1 SGHRS and CDR2 YFSETQ. The V end was cut by 3 bases, the J end by 5 bases, with 11 bases between. In DNA, the CDR3 is TGCGCCAGCAGCTCACAACCCCCGAATGAAAAACTGTTTTTT. Protein sequence: CASSSQPPNEKLFF.

The V call is TRBV5-1, the J call TRBJ1-1; 9 nucleotides align to TRBD1. In germline, CDR1 is SGHRS, CDR2 YFSETQ. The junction had 2 bases not matched to a gene; V was cut back by 0 bases and J by 5 bases. This CDR3 has 14 amino acids. CDR3 sequence reads: CASSLVTGGTEAFF. CDR3 coding DNA: TGCGCCAGCAGCTTGGTGACAGGGGGGACTGAAGCTTTCTTT.

The J gene is TRBJ1-5, the V gene TRBV6-6; the match to TRBD1 covers 8 bases. CDR1 and CDR2 from the germline V gene are MNHNY and SVGAGI (reference sequence). This CDR3 is built from 14 residues. V gave up 6 bases and J gave up 3 bases; unmatched junction bases: 4. The CDR3 sequence is CASSRQGYNQPQHF. Written as DNA, the CDR3 is TGTGCCAGCAGCCGACAGGGGTACAATCAGCCCCAGCATTTT.

The chain has TRBV2 and TRBJ2-1; 9 bases align to TRBD1. With V trimmed by 5 bases and J by 5 bases, 7 bases remained unmatched. The CDR3 contains 15 residues. The germline CDR1 and CDR2 sequences are SNHLY and FYNNEI. The CDR3 nucleotides are TGTGCCAGCAGTCGCTACAGGGGGCGAAACAATGAGCAGTTCTTC. Encoded protein: CASSRYRGRNNEQFF.

This clone was seen a handful of times. The chain carries TRBV20-1 and TRBJ1-1; weak D call: TRBD1 (6 bases). Looked up from germline, CDR1 is DFQATT and CDR2 is SNEGSKA (reference sequence). The CDR3 has 11 amino acids. V lost 3 bases and J lost 13, with 15 bases in between. The CDR3 nucleotides are TGCAGTGCTAGGGGCCCGAGAGGGGGTTTCTTT. This gives the protein CSARGPRGGFF.

The chain is built from TRBV6-6 and TRBJ2-5; 8 nucleotides agree with TRBD2. Germline V gene lookup returns CDR1 MNHNY and CDR2 SVGAGI (reference sequence). The junction had 3 bases not matched to a gene; V was cut back by 4 bases and J by 5 bases. The CDR3 extends over 13 amino acids. Written as DNA, the CDR3 is TGTGCCAGCAGTTTAGCGGGGACGGAGACCCAGTACTTC. Translating it yields CASSLAGTETQYF.

This chain links TRBV2 with TRBJ2-2; no firm D call. CDR3 length: 15 residues. V was shortened by 1 base and J by 4 bases, with 10 bases between the two germline ends. Germline CDR1 is SNHLY and CDR2 is FYNNEI. This chain's CDR3 is CASSEGVLSTGELFF. Here the CDR3 DNA reads TGTGCCAGCAGTGAAGGCGTCTTAAGCACCGGGGAGCTGTTTTTT.

V gene TRBV7-2 combines with J gene TRBJ2-3; D gene uncertain. This CDR3 region has 16 residues. Germline assignment: CDR1 SGHTA and CDR2 FQGNSA. The V and J ends lost 0 bases and 0 bases respectively, with 10 bases between them. The CDR3 protein is CASSLARVTSTDTQYF. The CDR3 DNA sequence: TGTGCCAGCAGCTTAGCACGGGTTACTAGCACAGATACGCAGTATTTT.

The table lists this clone with a count of one. The J gene is TRBJ1-1, the V gene TRBV10-3; D remains ambiguous. Trimming pared 8 bases from V and 3 bases from J, leaving 16 bases between. CDR1 is ENHRY and CDR2 is SYGVKD in the germline V gene. The CDR3 loop spans 14 amino acids. The CDR3 sequence: CAIGKKLGDTEAFF. CDR3 sequence (DNA): TGTGCCATCGGTAAAAAACTCGGGGACACTGAAGCTTTCTTT.

This clone was detected only a few times. This rearrangement joins TRBV2 to TRBJ1-2, with a weak D call TRBD1 (5 bases). Looked up from germline, CDR1 is SNHLY and CDR2 is FYNNEI. The CDR3 covers 15 residues. Trimming left V 11 bases short and J 8 bases short, with 27 bases between. The CDR3 sequence: CAWGVSETNRRGYTF. DNA for the CDR3: TGTGCCTGGGGGGTGTCAGAGACCAATCGCCGGGGCTACACCTTC. The complete variable domain, with remaining parts taken from reference TRBV2 and TRBJ1-2, reads EPEVTQTPSHQVTQMGQEVILRCVPISNHLYFYWYRQILGQKVEFLVSFYNNEISEKSEIFDDQFSVERPDGSNFTLKIRSTKLEDSAMYFCAWGVSETNRRGYTFGSGTRLTVV.

As to this clone: This sample also contains other DNA sequences that code for the same CDR3. CDR3 nucleotides: TGTGCCAGTAGTCAGCCGTTACTGGGGGGTCCGGGTGAGCAGTACTTC. Translation gives CASSQPLLGGPGEQYF. The rearrangement joins TRBV27 to TRBJ2-7; D may be TRBD2 (6 bases). The CDR3 length is 16 residues. V was shortened by 9 bases and J by 7 bases, with 28 bases between the two germline ends. The V gene's germline CDR1 is MNHEY and CDR2 SMNVEV (reference sequence).

The chain joins TRBV5-5 to TRBJ2-3; possibly TRBD2 for D (6 bases). The CDR3 has 16 amino acids. Per the germline V gene, CDR1 is SGHKS and CDR2 is YYEKEE (reference sequence). With 5 bases removed from V and 2 bases from J, the gap between germline ends came to 18 bases. The CDR3 is CASSADYLTFTDTQYF. In DNA, the CDR3 is TGTGCCAGCAGTGCGGACTACCTCACATTCACAGATACGCAGTATTTT. Supplemented by reference TRBV5-5 and TRBJ2-3, the full variable domain reads DAGVTQSPTHLIKTRGQQVTLRCSPISGHKSVSWYQQVLGQGPQFIFQYYEKEERGRGNFPDRFSARQFPNYSSELNVNALLLGDSALYLCASSADYLTFTDTQYFGPGTRLTVL.

The chain is built from TRBV5-6 and TRBJ1-1; no reliable D call. Between the trimmed V and J ends, which lost 1 base and 1 base, there was a span of 8 bases. The CDR3 covers 14 residues. Germline V gives CDR1 SGHDT, CDR2 YYEEEE. CDR3 DNA sequence: TGTGCCAGCAGCTTGACTGGGCAGAACACTGAAGCTTTCTTT. This gives the protein CASSLTGQNTEAFF.

The rearrangement uses TRBV27 and TRBJ2-3, with 10 bases aligning to TRBD1. V gave up 5 bases and J gave up 6 bases; unmatched junction bases: 11. Germline CDR1 reads MNHEY; CDR2 reads SMNVEV (reference sequence). CDR3 length equals 16 residues. CDR3 region: CASSPTGDRGIDTQYF. CDR3 DNA sequence: TGTGCCAGCAGTCCAACTGGGGACAGGGGAATCGATACGCAGTATTTT.

This clone appeared a single time. The gene calls are TRBV5-6 and TRBJ2-5; 12 nucleotides align to TRBD2. Germline V CDR1 and CDR2: SGHDT, YYEEEE. V lost 2 bases and J lost 5; bases outside the gene matches: 7. The CDR3 is 16 residues long. The CDR3 region is CASSFASGGAFETQYF. The CDR3 DNA reads TGTGCCAGCAGCTTTGCTAGCGGGGGGGCTTTTGAGACCCAGTACTTC.

The chain couples TRBV7-8 to TRBJ1-1, with a tentative D call TRBD1 (6 bases). V lost 0 bases and J lost 7, with 12 bases in between. This CDR3 comprises 14 residues. Germline values: CDR1 SGHVS, CDR2 FQNEAQ. CDR3 sequence (DNA): TGTGCCAGCAGCTTAGCAGGGGGTAGTGTTGAAGCTTTCTTT. It is translated as CASSLAGGSVEAFF.

CDR3 bases: TGTGCCAGCAGTGATACGGACACGCTGAACACTGAAGCTTTCTTT. It translates to CASSDTDTLNTEAFF. The V gene is TRBV2, the J gene TRBJ1-1; D is possibly TRBD1 (5 bases). This CDR3 contains 15 residues. Germline V gene lookup returns CDR1 SNHLY and CDR2 FYNNEI. Trimming stripped 3 bases from V and 0 bases from J, with 11 bases between.

This sequence joins TRBV18 and TRBJ1-4; 7 nucleotides line up with TRBD1. The V gene end was trimmed by 1 base and the J gene end by 0 bases; junction bases not matched to a gene: 2. CDR1 and CDR2 from the germline V gene are KGHSH and LQKENI. This CDR3 is 16 amino acids long. This chain's CDR3 is CASSPLQGATNEKLFF. CDR3 coding DNA: TGTGCCAGCTCACCACTGCAGGGGGCAACTAATGAAAAACTGTTTTTT.

This clone was seen more than once but under ten times. The V gene is TRBV5-1, the J gene TRBJ1-2, with 9 positions matching TRBD1. Germline V lookup: CDR1 SGHRS, CDR2 YFSETQ. The CDR3 is made up of 15 amino acids. Trimming at V came to 4 bases and at J to 1 base, leaving 5 bases not matched to a gene. CDR3 region: CASSNGTGFNYGYTF. The CDR3 coding sequence is TGCGCCAGCAGCAATGGGACAGGGTTTAACTATGGCTACACCTTC.